This is a list of T cell receptor beta chains from one sample in a study of blood T cell repertoires in COVID-19. Here immunoSEQ multiplex PCR was the method, and the copy in TCRdb shows in-frame clones only, minus some. The sample includes 180,000 or so clones, 80% to 90% seen only once; the top ten take around 9.9%. The specimen was peripheral blood. The origin of the receptors is a human donor with active or convalescent COVID-19. The donor label of this sample is uncertain. The CDR3 runs from the conserved cysteine through the conserved F or W. D genes are given only for firm matches. Size values are once, few and many counts, or a class for expanded clones, and some rows have none.

TRBV29-1	.	TRBJ2-5	.	TGCAGCGCTATGGTCGGGGGTGGAGAGACCCAGTACTTC	CSAMVGGGETQYF
TRBV24-1	.	TRBJ2-3	TRBD2	TGTGCCACCAGTGATTTTCCGGGGACTAGCGGGTTCAGGGGTTATAGGACAGATACGCAGTATTTT	CATSDFPGTSGFRGYRTDTQYF
TRBV5-5	.	TRBJ2-7	.	TGTGCCAGCAGCTTGGGGGCAGGGTTCTACGAGCAGTACTTC	CASSLGAGFYEQYF
TRBV7-9	.	TRBJ2-7	TRBD1	TGTGCCAGCAGCTACAGGGGGCATTCCTACGAGCAGTACTTC	CASSYRGHSYEQYF
TRBV18	.	TRBJ2-2	.	TGTGCCAGCTCACCTGACGGCCCGGCGGAGTTTTTT	CASSPDGPAEFF
TRBV29-1	.	TRBJ2-1	TRBD2	TGCAGCGTTGATAGGAGCGGGGCCTACAATGAGCAGTTCTTC	CSVDRSGAYNEQFF
TRBV11-3	.	TRBJ2-2	TRBD1	TGTGCCAGCAGCTCCCGAGGACAGGGCCTCACCGGGGAGCTGTTTTTT	CASSSRGQGLTGELFF
TRBV30	few	TRBJ1-1	.	TGTGCCTGGAGTCGGAACACTGAAGCTTTCTTT	CAWSRNTEAFF
TRBV11-2	.	TRBJ1-1	TRBD1	TGTGCCAGCAGCCCCGACAGGGGGCGGATCACTGAAGCTTTCTTT	CASSPDRGRITEAFF
TRBV2	.	TRBJ2-3	TRBD2	TGTGCCAGCGGGGGGAGCGGGGTCGTGGGAGATACGCAGTATTTT	CASGGSGVVGDTQYF
TRBV7-2	.	TRBJ2-5	.	TGTGCCAGCAGTTATATTAGTTTTAAAGAGACCCAGTACTTC	CASSYISFKETQYF
TRBV30	.	TRBJ2-3	TRBD2	TGTGCCTGGATGAAGGCGGGGGGGCCCGATACGCAGTATTTT	CAWMKAGGPDTQYF
TRBV4-3	.	TRBJ2-5	TRBD1	TGCGCCAGCAGCCTCTCCCGACAGGGCCAAGAGACCCAGTACTTC	CASSLSRQGQETQYF
TRBV2	few	TRBJ1-6	.	TGTGCCAGCTCCGAGACTCTCTATAATTCACCCCTCCACTTT	CASSETLYNSPLHF
TRBV7-2	once	TRBJ2-7	TRBD2	TGTGCCAGCAGCTCCGGGACTAGCTATTACGAGCAGTACTTC	CASSSGTSYYEQYF
TRBV19	.	TRBJ2-1	TRBD2	TGTGCCAGTAGTATGGGACTAGCGGGTAATCGAGGGAATGAGCAGTTCTTC	CASSMGLAGNRGNEQFF
TRBV2	.	TRBJ2-3	.	TGTGCCAGCAGTGGGCAGGAAAGAGATACGCAGTATTTT	CASSGQERDTQYF
TRBV4-3	.	TRBJ1-5	TRBD1	TGCGCCAGCAGCCAAGGACAGGGCCGAGGACAGCCCCAGCATTTT	CASSQGQGRGQPQHF
TRBV19	.	TRBJ2-7	.	TGTGCCAGTAGTATGCGGTCATACTACGAGCAGTACTTC	CASSMRSYYEQYF
TRBV4-2	few	TRBJ1-5	TRBD1	TGTGCCAGCAGCCAAGAGGGACAGGGCGGACAGCCCCAGCATTTT	CASSQEGQGGQPQHF
TRBV3-1/TRBV3-2	few	TRBJ2-7	TRBD2	TGTGCCAGCAGCCATTACCCGAGGGGAGCGGGGGGCTACGAGCAGTACTTC	CASSHYPRGAGGYEQYF
TRBV7-2	.	TRBJ1-3	.	TGTGCCAGCAGCCCCGAGGGGAGGACCTCTGGAAACACCATATATTTT	CASSPEGRTSGNTIYF
TRBV7-6	.	TRBJ1-1	.	TGTGCCAGCAGCTCCGAGACGGGGAACACTGAAGCTTTCTTT	CASSSETGNTEAFF
TRBV2	.	TRBJ2-5	TRBD2	TGTGCCAGCCAACTAGCGGGGGGACAAGAGACCCAGTACTTC	CASQLAGGQETQYF
TRBV4-2	.	TRBJ2-1	TRBD2	TGTGCCAGCAGCCATCACATGACTAGCGGGACCTACAATGAGCAGTTCTTC	CASSHHMTSGTYNEQFF
TRBV6-5	.	TRBJ1-1	TRBD1	TGTGCCAGCAGTTACCTGGCAGGGGGGAACACTGAAGCTTTCTTT	CASSYLAGGNTEAFF
TRBV6-5	.	TRBJ2-3	TRBD2	TGTGCCAGCAGTTACCTAGCGGGAGTAGATACGCAGTATTTT	CASSYLAGVDTQYF
TRBV27	.	TRBJ2-1	TRBD1	TGTGCCAGCAGTTACGGAAGAAACAGGGGACCCATCTTC	CASSYGRNRGPIF
TRBV5-1	.	TRBJ2-4	.	TGCGCCAGCAGCCCTAGAGGGTCACTAGCCAAAAACATTCAGTACTTC	CASSPRGSLAKNIQYF
TRBV2	.	TRBJ1-5	.	TGTGCCAGCGCCGCAGAATTCCTTAGCAATCAGCCCCAGCATTTT	CASAAEFLSNQPQHF
TRBV7-7	.	TRBJ2-3	TRBD2	TGTGCCAGCAGCTTAGGTCTGGGGAGGGTGGATACGCAGTATTTT	CASSLGLGRVDTQYF
TRBV3-1/TRBV3-2	.	TRBJ2-7	TRBD1	TGTGCCAGCAGCCAAGAGAGAGGGGGCTTGTGGTACTTC	CASSQERGGLWYF
TRBV11-1	.	TRBJ2-1	TRBD2	TGTGCCAGCAGCTACAGCGGGAGTCCCCCCCGTGAGCAGTTCTTC	CASSYSGSPPREQFF
TRBV6-5	.	TRBJ2-7	.	TGTGCCAGCAGGGCGGGGCTAGGTGTCTACGAGCAGTACTTC	CASRAGLGVYEQYF
TRBV3-1/TRBV3-2	.	TRBJ1-3	.	TGTGCCAGCAGATTGGACAGCTCTGGAAACACCATATATTTT	CASRLDSSGNTIYF
TRBV2	once	TRBJ1-2	TRBD1	TGTGCCAGCAGTGAAGCAGGGGGCGACTATGGCTACACCTTC	CASSEAGGDYGYTF
TRBV7-2	.	TRBJ2-7	.	TGTGCCAGCAGCCTCCGGGAGCTCCTCTACGAGCAGTACTTC	CASSLRELLYEQYF
TRBV10-3	once	TRBJ1-1	.	TGTGCCATCAGAGCTACAGGGTTGAACACTGAAGCTTTCTTT	CAIRATGLNTEAFF
TRBV29-1	.	TRBJ2-2	.	TGCAGCGTTGATAAGGGGACAACGAACACCGGGGAGCTGTTTTTT	CSVDKGTTNTGELFF
TRBV2	.	TRBJ2-1	TRBD2	TGTGCCAGCAACCCCGGGACTAGGAGGGGGTTGTTCTTC	CASNPGTRRGLFF
TRBV18	.	TRBJ1-2	.	TGTGCCAGCTCACCCTCCGCGGACAGTGGGGGCTATGGCTACACCTTC	CASSPSADSGGYGYTF
TRBV7-2	once	TRBJ1-3	.	TGTGCCAGCAGCTTATCGTACAGTGGAAACACCATATATTTT	CASSLSYSGNTIYF
TRBV7-3	.	TRBJ2-1	TRBD2	TGTGCCAGCAGCGCGCAGCCTAGCGGGAGCTCCTACAATGAGCAGTTCTTC	CASSAQPSGSSYNEQFF